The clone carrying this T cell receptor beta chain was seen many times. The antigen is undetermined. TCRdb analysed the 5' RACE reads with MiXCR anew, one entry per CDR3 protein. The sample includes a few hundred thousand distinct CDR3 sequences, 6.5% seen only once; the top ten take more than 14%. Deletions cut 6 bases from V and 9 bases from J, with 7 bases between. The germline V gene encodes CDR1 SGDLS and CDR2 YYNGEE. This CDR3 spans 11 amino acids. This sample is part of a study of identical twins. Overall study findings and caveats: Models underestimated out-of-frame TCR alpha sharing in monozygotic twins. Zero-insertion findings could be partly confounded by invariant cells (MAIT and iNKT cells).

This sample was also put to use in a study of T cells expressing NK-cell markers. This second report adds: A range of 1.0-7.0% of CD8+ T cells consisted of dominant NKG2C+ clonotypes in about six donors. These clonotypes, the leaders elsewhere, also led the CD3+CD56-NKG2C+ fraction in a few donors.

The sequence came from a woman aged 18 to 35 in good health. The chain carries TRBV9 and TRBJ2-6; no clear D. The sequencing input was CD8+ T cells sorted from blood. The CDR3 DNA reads TGTGCCAGCATGACCGGCAACGTCCTGACTTTC. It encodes CASMTGNVLTF.